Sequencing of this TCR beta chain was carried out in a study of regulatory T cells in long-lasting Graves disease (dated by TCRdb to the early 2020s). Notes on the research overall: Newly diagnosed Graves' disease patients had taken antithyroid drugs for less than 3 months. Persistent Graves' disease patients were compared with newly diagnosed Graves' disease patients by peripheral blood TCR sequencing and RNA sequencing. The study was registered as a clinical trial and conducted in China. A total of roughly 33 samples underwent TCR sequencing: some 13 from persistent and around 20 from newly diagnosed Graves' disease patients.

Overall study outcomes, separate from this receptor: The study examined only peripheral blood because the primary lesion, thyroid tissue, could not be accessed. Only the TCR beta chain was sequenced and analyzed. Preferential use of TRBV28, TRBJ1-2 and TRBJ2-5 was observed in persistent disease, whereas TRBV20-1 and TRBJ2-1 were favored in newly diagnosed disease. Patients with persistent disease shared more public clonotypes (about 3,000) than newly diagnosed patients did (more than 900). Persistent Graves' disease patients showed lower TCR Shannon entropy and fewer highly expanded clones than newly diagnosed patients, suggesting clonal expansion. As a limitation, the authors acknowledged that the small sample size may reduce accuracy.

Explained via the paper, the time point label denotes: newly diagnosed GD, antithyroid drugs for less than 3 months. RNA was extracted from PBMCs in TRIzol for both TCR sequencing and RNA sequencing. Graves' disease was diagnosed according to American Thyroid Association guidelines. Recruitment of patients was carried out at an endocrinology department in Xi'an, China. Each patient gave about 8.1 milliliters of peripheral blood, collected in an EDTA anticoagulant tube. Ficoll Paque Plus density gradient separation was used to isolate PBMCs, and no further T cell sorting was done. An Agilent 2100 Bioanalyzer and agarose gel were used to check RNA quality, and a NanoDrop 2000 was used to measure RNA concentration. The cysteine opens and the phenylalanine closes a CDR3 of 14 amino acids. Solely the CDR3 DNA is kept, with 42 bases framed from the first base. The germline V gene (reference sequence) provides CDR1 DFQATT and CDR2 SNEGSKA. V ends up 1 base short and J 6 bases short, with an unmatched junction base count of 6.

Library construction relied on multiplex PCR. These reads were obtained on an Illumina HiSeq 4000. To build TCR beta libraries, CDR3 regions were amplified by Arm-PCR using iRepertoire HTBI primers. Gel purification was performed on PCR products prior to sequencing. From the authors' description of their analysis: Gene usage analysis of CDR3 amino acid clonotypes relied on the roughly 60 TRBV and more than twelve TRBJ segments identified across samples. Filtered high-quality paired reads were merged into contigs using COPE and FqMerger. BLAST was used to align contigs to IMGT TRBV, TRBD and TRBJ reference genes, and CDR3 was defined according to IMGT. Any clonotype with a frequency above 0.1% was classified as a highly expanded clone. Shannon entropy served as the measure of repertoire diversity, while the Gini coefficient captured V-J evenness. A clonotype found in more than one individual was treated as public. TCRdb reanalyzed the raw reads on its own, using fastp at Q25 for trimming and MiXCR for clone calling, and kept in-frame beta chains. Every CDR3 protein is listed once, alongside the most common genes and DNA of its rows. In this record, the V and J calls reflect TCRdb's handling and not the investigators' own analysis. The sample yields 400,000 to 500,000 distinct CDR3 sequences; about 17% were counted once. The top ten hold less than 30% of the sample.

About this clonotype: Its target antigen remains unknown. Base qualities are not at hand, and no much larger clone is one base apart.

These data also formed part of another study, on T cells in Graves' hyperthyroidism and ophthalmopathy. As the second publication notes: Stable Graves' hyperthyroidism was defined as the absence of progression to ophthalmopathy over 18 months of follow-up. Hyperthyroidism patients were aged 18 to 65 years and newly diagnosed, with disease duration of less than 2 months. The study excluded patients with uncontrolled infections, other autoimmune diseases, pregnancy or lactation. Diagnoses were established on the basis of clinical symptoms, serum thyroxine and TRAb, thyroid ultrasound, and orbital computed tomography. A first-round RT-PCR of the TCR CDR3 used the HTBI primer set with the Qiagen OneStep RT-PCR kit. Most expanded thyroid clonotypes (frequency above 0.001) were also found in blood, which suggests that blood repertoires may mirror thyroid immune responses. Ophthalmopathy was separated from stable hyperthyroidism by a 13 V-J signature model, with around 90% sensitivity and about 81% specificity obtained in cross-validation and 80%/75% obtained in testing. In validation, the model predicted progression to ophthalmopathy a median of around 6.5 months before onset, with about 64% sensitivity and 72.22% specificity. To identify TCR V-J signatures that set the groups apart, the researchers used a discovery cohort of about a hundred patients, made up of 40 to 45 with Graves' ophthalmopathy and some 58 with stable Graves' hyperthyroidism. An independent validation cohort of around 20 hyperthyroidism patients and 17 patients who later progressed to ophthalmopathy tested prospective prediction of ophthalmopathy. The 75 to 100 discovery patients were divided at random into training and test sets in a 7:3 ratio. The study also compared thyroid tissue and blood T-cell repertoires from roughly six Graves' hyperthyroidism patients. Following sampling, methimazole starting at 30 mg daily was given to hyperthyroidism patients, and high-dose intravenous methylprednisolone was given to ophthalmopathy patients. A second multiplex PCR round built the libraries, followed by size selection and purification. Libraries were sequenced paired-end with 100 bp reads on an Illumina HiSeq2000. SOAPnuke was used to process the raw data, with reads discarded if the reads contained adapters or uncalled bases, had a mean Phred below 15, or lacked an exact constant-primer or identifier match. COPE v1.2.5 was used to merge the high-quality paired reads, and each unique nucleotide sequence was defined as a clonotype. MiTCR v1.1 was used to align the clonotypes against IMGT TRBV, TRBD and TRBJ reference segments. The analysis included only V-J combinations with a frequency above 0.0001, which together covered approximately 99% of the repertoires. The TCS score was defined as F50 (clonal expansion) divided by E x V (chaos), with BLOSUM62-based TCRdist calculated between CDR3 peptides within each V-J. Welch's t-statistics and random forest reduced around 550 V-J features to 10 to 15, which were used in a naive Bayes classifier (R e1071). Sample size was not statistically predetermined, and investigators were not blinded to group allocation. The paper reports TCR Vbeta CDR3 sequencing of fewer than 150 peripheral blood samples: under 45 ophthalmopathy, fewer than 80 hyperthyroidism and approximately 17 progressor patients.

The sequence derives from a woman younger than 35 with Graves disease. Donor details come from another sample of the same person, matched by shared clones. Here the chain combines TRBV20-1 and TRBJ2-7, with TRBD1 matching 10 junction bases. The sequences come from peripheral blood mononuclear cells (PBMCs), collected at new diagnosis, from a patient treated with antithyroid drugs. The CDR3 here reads CSARGTTGGREQYF. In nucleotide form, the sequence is TGCAGTGCTAGAGGAACGACAGGGGGCCGCGAGCAGTACTTC.